The sequence of this T cell receptor beta chain was determined in a study of PD-1 blockade in classical Hodgkin lymphoma. General study results and limits: The study reported lower baseline TCR diversity in newly diagnosed patients than in healthy donors.

The time point: cycle 4 day 1 (C4D1), after 5 to 7 weeks of nivolumab. With no exception, relapse followed autologous stem cell transplantation in all patients, and brentuximab vedotin exposure varied. Turning to this clone: Its antigen is currently unknown.

Clones were sequenced by immunoSEQ multiplex PCR, and TCRdb holds only the in-frame ones, with some missing. Here the sample spans tens of thousands of clones, 90% being singletons. This CDR3 is 16 amino acids long. Per germline, CDR1 KGHSH and CDR2 LQKENI. V dropped 4 bases and J dropped 3; count of bases not matched to a gene: 9. This sequence originates from a human donor with classical Hodgkin lymphoma. This chain joins TRBV18 and TRBJ1-2; 9 nucleotides align to TRBD1. Sequencing was performed on peripheral blood mononuclear cells (PBMCs), taken before the fourth cycle of nivolumab. The CDR3 spells CASSLGQGMVDYGYTF. CDR3 bases: TGTGCCAGCTCACTTGGACAGGGGATGGTGGACTATGGCTACACCTTC.